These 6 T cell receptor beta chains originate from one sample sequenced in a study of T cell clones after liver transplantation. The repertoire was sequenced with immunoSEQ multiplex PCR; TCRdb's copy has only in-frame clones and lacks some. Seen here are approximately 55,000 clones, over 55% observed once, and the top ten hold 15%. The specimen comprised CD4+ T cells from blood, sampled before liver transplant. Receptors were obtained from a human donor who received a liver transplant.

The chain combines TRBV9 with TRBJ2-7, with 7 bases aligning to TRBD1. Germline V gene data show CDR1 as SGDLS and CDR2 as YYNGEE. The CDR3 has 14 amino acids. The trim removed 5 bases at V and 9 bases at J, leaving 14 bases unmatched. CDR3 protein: CASSSGTDLRWQYF. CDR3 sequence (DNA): TGTGCCAGCAGTTCCGGGACAGACCTACGATGGCAGTACTTC.

The CDR3 DNA follows: TGTGCCAGCAGTCGAGCCCTGACAGGGGGCCACGAGCAGTACTTC. Translation gives CASSRALTGGHEQYF. The chain is built from TRBV6-5 and TRBJ2-7; 10 bases line up with TRBD1. V shed 5 bases, J shed 5 bases, and the junction held 9 bases outside the gene matches. This CDR3 contains 15 residues. The germline V gene encodes CDR1 MNHEY and CDR2 SVGAGI.

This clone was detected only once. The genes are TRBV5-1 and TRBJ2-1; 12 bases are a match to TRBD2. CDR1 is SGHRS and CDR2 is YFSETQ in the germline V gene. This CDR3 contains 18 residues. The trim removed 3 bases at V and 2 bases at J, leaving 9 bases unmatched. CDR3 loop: CASSSGLAGTRTYNEQFF. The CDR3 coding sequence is TGCGCCAGCAGCTCCGGACTAGCGGGGACGAGGACCTACAATGAGCAGTTCTTC. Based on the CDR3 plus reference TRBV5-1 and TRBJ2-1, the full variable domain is KAGVTQTPRYLIKTRGQQVTLSCSPISGHRSVSWYQQTPGQGLQFLFEYFSETQRNKGNFPGRFSGRQFSNSRSEMNVSTLELGDSALYLCASSSGLAGTRTYNEQFFGPGTRLTVL.

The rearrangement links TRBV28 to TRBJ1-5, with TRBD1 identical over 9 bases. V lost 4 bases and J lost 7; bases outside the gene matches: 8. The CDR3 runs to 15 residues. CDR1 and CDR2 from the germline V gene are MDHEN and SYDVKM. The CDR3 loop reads CASSSEGTGRQPQHF. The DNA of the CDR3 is TGTGCCAGCAGTTCCGAGGGGACAGGGAGACAGCCCCAGCATTTT.

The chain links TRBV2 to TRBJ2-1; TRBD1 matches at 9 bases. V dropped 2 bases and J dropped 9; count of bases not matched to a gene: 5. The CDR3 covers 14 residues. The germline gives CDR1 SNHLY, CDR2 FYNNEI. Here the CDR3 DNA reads TGTGCCAGCAGTGAACAGGACAGGGGTAGTGAGCAGTTCTTC. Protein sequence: CASSEQDRGSEQFF.

The CDR3 DNA sequence: TGTGCCAGCAGCTTAGACACGGGGGGTTACAATGAGCAGTTCTTC. This encodes CASSLDTGGYNEQFF. V usage is TRBV7-2 and J usage is TRBJ2-1, with 7 bases that match TRBD2. V was pared by 1 base and J by 4 bases, with 4 bases of the junction left unmatched. Germline CDR1 SGHTA, CDR2 FQGNSA. The CDR3 is 15 residues long.